These 18 T cell receptor beta chains were all obtained from the same sample, sequenced in a study of blood T cell repertoires in COVID-19. Produced via immunoSEQ multiplex PCR; TCRdb's table is partial and in-frame only. The sample has about 92,000 clones, around 88% seen once. The sample comprised peripheral blood. These receptors were collected from a woman aged 55-70 years with COVID-19, enrolled during active disease.

The chain employs TRBV7-8 and TRBJ2-3; D gene ambiguous. This CDR3 is built from 14 residues. Germline V gives CDR1 SGHVS, CDR2 FQNEAQ. With 1 base removed from V and 5 bases from J, the gap between germline ends came to 10 bases. The CDR3 loop reads CASSLGLNGDTQYF. The CDR3 DNA reads as TGTGCCAGCAGCTTAGGTTTGAACGGAGATACGCAGTATTTT.

This clone is a singleton in its sample. The chain is built from TRBV9 and TRBJ2-7; D is uncertain. CDR3 length equals 14 residues. Trimming cost V 2 bases and J 2 bases, with 11 bases left between them. The V gene's germline CDR1 is SGDLS and CDR2 YYNGEE. The CDR3 coding sequence is TGTGCCAGCAGCGTCCCAGGAATCACCTACGAGCAGTACTTC. Protein sequence: CASSVPGITYEQYF.

This clone was found a few times. This sequence joins TRBV5-4 and TRBJ1-4; a possible D gene is TRBD1 (6 bases). Germline assignment: CDR1 SGHNT and CDR2 YYREEE (reference sequence). This CDR3 is built from 15 residues. V shed 4 bases and J shed 4 bases, with 14 bases lying between them. CDR3 protein: CASSAGGRSNEKLFF. The CDR3 region has the DNA TGTGCCAGCAGCGCCGGGGGGCGGAGTAATGAAAAACTGTTTTTT.

To note about this clone: One end of the junction does not line up with germline, which may come from a read error. The gene calls are TRBV7-9 and TRBJ1-2; 9 bases match TRBD1. The germline CDR1 and CDR2 sequences are SEHNR and FQNEAQ (reference sequence). This CDR3 spans 13 amino acids. CDR3 loop: CSSSLGTGNGYTF. The CDR3 DNA is TGTTCCAGCAGCTTAGGGACAGGGAATGGCTACACCTTC.

The J gene is TRBJ2-6, the V gene TRBV6-5; D unclear. Germline-derived CDR1 and CDR2 are MNHEY and SVGAGI. The CDR3 extends over 15 amino acids. With 4 bases removed from V and 2 bases from J, the gap between germline ends came to 9 bases. DNA of the CDR3: TGTGCCAGCAGTTTCTTAAGAGCTGGGGCCAACGTCCTGACTTTC. Its protein product is CASSFLRAGANVLTF.

V and J are TRBV5-4 and TRBJ2-3; D might be TRBD2 (5 bases). Looked up from germline, CDR1 is SGHNT and CDR2 is YYREEE (reference sequence). The V gene lost 0 bases and the J gene lost 0 bases, with 5 bases spanning the gap. The CDR3 contains 14 residues. The CDR3 loop is CASSLGGSTDTQYF. In DNA form, the CDR3 reads TGTGCCAGCAGCTTGGGCGGGAGCACAGATACGCAGTATTTT. The variable domain in full, with the rest retrieved from reference TRBV5-4 and TRBJ2-3, is ETGVTQSPTHLIKTRGQQVTLRCSSQSGHNTVSWYQQALGQGPQFIFQYYREEENGRGNFPPRFSGLQFPNYSSELNVNALELDDSALYLCASSLGGSTDTQYFGPGTRLTVL.

The chain uses TRBV15 and TRBJ1-2; no clear D. Germline V gene data show CDR1 as LNHNV and CDR2 as YYDKDF (reference sequence). V was shortened by 4 bases and J by 7 bases, with 13 bases between the two germline ends. CDR3 length: 13 amino acids. As DNA, the CDR3 is TGTGCCACCAGCATGGCGGGCTTCGGTGGCTACACCTTC. It specifies CATSMAGFGGYTF.

The gene calls are TRBV28 and TRBJ1-2; D gene unclear. Trimming left V 7 bases short and J 8 bases short, with 14 bases between. This CDR3 is built from 12 residues. CDR1 is MDHEN, CDR2 SYDVKM, per germline. CDR3 sequence: CASTRPEGGYTF. Written as DNA, the CDR3 is TGTGCCAGCACTCGTCCGGAGGGCGGCTACACCTTC.

The V call is TRBV5-4, the J call TRBJ2-3; D remains ambiguous. V was trimmed by 2 bases and J by 0 bases, leaving 13 bases between them. The CDR3 has 16 amino acids. The germline CDR1 and CDR2 sequences are SGHNT and YYREEE (reference sequence). The CDR3, as DNA: TGTGCCAGCAGCTTCGGTGGCGGATGGAGCACAGATACGCAGTATTTT. Translated: CASSFGGGWSTDTQYF. Full variable domain (missing parts from reference TRBV5-4 and TRBJ2-3): ETGVTQSPTHLIKTRGQQVTLRCSSQSGHNTVSWYQQALGQGPQFIFQYYREEENGRGNFPPRFSGLQFPNYSSELNVNALELDDSALYLCASSFGGGWSTDTQYFGPGTRLTVL.

The rearrangement uses TRBV7-2 and TRBJ1-1, with a possible D match to TRBD1 (6 bases). Deletions cut 5 bases from V and 1 base from J, with 14 bases between. This CDR3 is 15 amino acids long. The V gene's germline CDR1 is SGHTA and CDR2 FQGNSA. The CDR3 DNA sequence: TGTGCCAGCAGCGTTCAGGGGAGGGAGAACACTGAAGCTTTCTTT. Protein product: CASSVQGRENTEAFF.

The V gene is TRBV4-1, the J gene TRBJ1-1; maybe TRBD1 (5 bases). The CDR3 is 13 residues long. Germline V gene lookup returns CDR1 MGHRA and CDR2 YSYEKL. V was cut by 1 base and J by 9 bases, with 12 bases left in between. The CDR3 nucleotides are TGCGCCAGCAGCCAAGGGAGTGGGGCGCAAGCTTTCTTT. Residues: CASSQGSGAQAFF.

This clone was counted once. This rearrangement joins TRBV11-1 to TRBJ1-1; tentative D call: TRBD1 (5 bases). V lost 5 bases and J lost 1, with 11 bases in between. The length of the CDR3 is 14 residues. Germline V gene sequence: CDR1 SGHAT, CDR2 FQDESV (reference sequence). CDR3 amino acids: CASSNWGGNTEAFF. In DNA, the CDR3 is TGTGCCAGCAGCAACTGGGGGGGGAACACTGAAGCTTTCTTT.

The rearrangement links TRBV28 to TRBJ1-4, with TRBD1 matching over 8 bases. CDR1 is MDHEN, CDR2 SYDVKM, per germline. The CDR3 has 14 residues. The V and J ends lost 5 bases and 8 bases, in that order; junction bases with no gene match: 7. The CDR3 region has the DNA TGTGCCAGCAGTCCCCAGGGGGCTAGGGAAAAACTGTTTTTT. Translation gives CASSPQGAREKLFF.

The table lists this clone with a count of one. The chain has TRBV4-3 and TRBJ1-2; D not certain. The V gene's germline CDR1 is LGHNA and CDR2 YSLEER. The CDR3 consists of 15 residues. V was pared by 0 bases and J by 4 bases, with 12 bases between. The CDR3 DNA reads TGCGCCAGCAGCCAAGATTACGTTCCGGGCTATGGCTACACCTTC. Protein: CASSQDYVPGYGYTF.

This clone came up once. J is TRBJ1-3 and V is TRBV19; TRBD1 matches at 7 bases. With V trimmed by 5 bases and J by 8 bases, 9 bases remained unmatched. The CDR3 loop spans 14 amino acids. Germline values: CDR1 LNHDA, CDR2 SQIVND (reference sequence). The CDR3 reads CASSPGTAEYTIYF. The DNA for the CDR3 is TGTGCCAGTAGTCCAGGGACAGCCGAGTACACCATATATTTT. Variable domain in full (rest from reference TRBV19 and TRBJ1-3): DGGITQSPKYLFRKEGQNVTLSCEQNLNHDAMYWYRQDPGQGLRLIYYSQIVNDFQKGDIAEGYSVSREKKESFPLTVTSAQKNPTAFYLCASSPGTAEYTIYFGEGSWLTVV.

This chain joins TRBV4-1 and TRBJ2-5, with D possibly matching TRBD2 (7 bases). CDR1 is MGHRA and CDR2 is YSYEKL in the germline V gene. The CDR3 covers 18 residues. Trimming stripped 4 bases from V and 5 bases from J, with 26 bases between. For the CDR3, the DNA is TGCGCCAGCAGCCTCCTCTCGGCCCGGGGGGCGCGATCTGAGACCCAGTACTTC. Protein: CASSLLSARGARSETQYF.

The V and J genes are TRBV7-9 and TRBJ1-1; the D gene is possibly TRBD1 (6 bases). V was shortened by 5 bases and J by 9 bases, with 13 bases between the two germline ends. This CDR3 comprises 12 residues. Germline V gives CDR1 SEHNR, CDR2 FQNEAQ (reference sequence). For the CDR3, the DNA is TGTGCCAGCAGCGGTGGACAGAAGAAAGCTTTCTTT. Translating gives CASSGGQKKAFF.

This clone was picked up one time. The chain has TRBV19 and TRBJ1-6; TRBD1 aligns across 7 bases. CDR3 size: 16 residues. The V gene end was trimmed by 5 bases and the J gene end by 6 bases; junction bases not matched to a gene: 10. Germline V gives CDR1 LNHDA, CDR2 SQIVND (reference sequence). The CDR3 reads CASSPSGQALNSPLHF. In DNA form, the CDR3 reads TGTGCCAGTAGTCCCAGCGGACAGGCGCTTAATTCACCCCTCCACTTT.